Listed here are 17 T cell receptor beta chains from one sample, sequenced in a study of blood T cell repertoires in COVID-19. Assay: immunoSEQ multiplex PCR; the TCRdb copy retains only in-frame clones and omits some. The sample has roughly 120,000 clones; about 85% are singletons. Source material: peripheral blood. The source of these receptors is a human donor in a cohort sampled during active COVID-19.

The chain carries TRBV5-8 and TRBJ1-5; TRBD1 matches at 10 bases. This CDR3 spans 18 amino acids. Germline V gives CDR1 SGHTS, CDR2 YDEGEE. V lost 4 bases, J lost 5 bases, and 15 bases stayed unmatched. The CDR3 DNA reads as TGTGCCAGCAGCATGGGCTGGGCGACAGGGGGCGTCGATCAGCCCCAGCATTTT. Its protein product is CASSMGWATGGVDQPQHF.

The chain uses TRBV29-1 and TRBJ1-5, with 8 bases fitting TRBD1. This CDR3 contains 16 residues. Looked up from germline, CDR1 is SQVTM and CDR2 is ANQGSEA. The trim removed 7 bases at V and 2 bases at J, leaving 13 bases unmatched. CDR3 nucleotides: TGCAGCGCCGATACGGGGGACAGGTCTGGCAATCAGCCCCAGCATTTT. This encodes CSADTGDRSGNQPQHF.

As DNA, the CDR3 is TGTGCCAGCAGCCCCTCACCCAGGACTAATGAAAAACTGTTTTTT. Its protein product is CASSPSPRTNEKLFF. The V gene is TRBV7-6, the J gene TRBJ1-4, with D uncertain. Germline-derived CDR1 and CDR2 are SGHVS and FNYEAQ. Trimming took 5 bases from V and 2 from J, leaving 12 bases between them. The CDR3 spans 15 residues.

The rearrangement uses TRBV24-1 and TRBJ2-5, with 7 bases aligning to TRBD1. The CDR3 is 16 residues long. Germline V gene data show CDR1 as KGHDR and CDR2 as SFDVKD. Unmatched junction bases numbered 11, after V lost 3 bases and J lost 5 bases. The CDR3 DNA reads as TGTGCCACCAGTGATACCGGGACAGCCTCGGGGGAGACCCAGTACTTC. It is translated as CATSDTGTASGETQYF.

This sequence joins TRBV24-1 and TRBJ1-5; no clear D. The CDR3 has 15 residues. The V end was cut by 5 bases, the J end by 1 base, with 11 bases between. The germline V gene has CDR1 KGHDR and CDR2 SFDVKD. This CDR3 is CATSGLRVSNQPQHF. In DNA form, the CDR3 reads TGTGCCACCAGTGGACTCCGAGTGAGCAATCAGCCCCAGCATTTT.

A note on this clone: Other DNA sequences in this sample translate to the same CDR3. The chain uses TRBV5-6 and TRBJ2-1; TRBD2 aligns across 14 bases. CDR1 SGHDT and CDR2 YYEEEE come from the germline V gene. V shed 1 base, J shed 4 bases, and the junction held 4 bases outside the gene matches. The CDR3 consists of 17 residues. The CDR3 nucleotides read TGTGCCAGCAGCTTGTTGACTAGCGGGAGGGATTACAATGAGCAGTTCTTC. It is translated as CASSLLTSGRDYNEQFF.

This sequence joins TRBV25-1 and TRBJ1-6, with 9 bases identical to TRBD1. Germline values: CDR1 MGHDK, CDR2 SYGVNS. With V trimmed by 2 bases and J by 9 bases, 5 bases remained unmatched. CDR3 length: 15 residues. The CDR3 bases are TGTGCCAGCAGTGAAGACAGGGGGGAAGGTTCACCCCTCCACTTT. This encodes CASSEDRGEGSPLHF.

Note on this clone: Other nucleotide sequences in the sample specify the same CDR3. This CDR3 reads CAIRGLGSTDTQYF. Here the CDR3 DNA reads TGTGCCATCAGGGGACTAGGGTCCACAGATACGCAGTATTTT. This chain links TRBV10-3 with TRBJ2-3, with 8 nucleotides matching TRBD2. Germline CDR1 is ENHRY and CDR2 is SYGVKD. The junction had 4 bases not matched to a gene; V was cut back by 6 bases and J by 2 bases. The CDR3 runs to 14 residues.

The CDR3 DNA reads as TGTGCCAGCAGTCACACCCCCGGGGGGATCTACGAGCAGTACTTC. Translation gives CASSHTPGGIYEQYF. This chain connects TRBV6-5 to TRBJ2-7; 7 bases match TRBD2. J gave up 3 bases and V 5 bases, and 10 bases lay outside the gene matches. This CDR3 region has 15 residues. In germline, CDR1 is MNHEY, CDR2 SVGAGI.

This clone is a singleton in its sample. The chain has TRBV7-2 and TRBJ1-2; possibly TRBD1 for D (5 bases). The CDR3 has 14 residues. Germline V gene lookup returns CDR1 SGHTA and CDR2 FQGNSA. Trimming took off 3 bases at V and 14 bases at J, with 22 bases between the two ends. CDR3 sequence (DNA): TGTGCCAGCAGCTTTATTACGCAGGGTCAGGCAGATACCTTC. Its protein is CASSFITQGQADTF.

The chain couples TRBV6-5 to TRBJ2-1, with TRBD1 as a possible D gene (6 bases). This CDR3 contains 16 residues. V was trimmed by 1 base and J by 5 bases, leaving 15 bases between them. Germline V CDR1 and CDR2: MNHEY, SVGAGI. CDR3 nucleotides: TGTGCCAGCAGTTACTGGTTTGGGACACAAAACAATGAGCAGTTCTTC. This translates into CASSYWFGTQNNEQFF.

The J gene is TRBJ2-2, the V gene TRBV5-4, with D tentatively TRBD1 (6 bases). V lost 4 bases and J lost 7, with 14 bases in between. CDR1 is SGHNT, CDR2 YYREEE, per germline (reference sequence). The CDR3 is 14 residues long. CDR3 amino acids: CASSQPTGHGELFF. CDR3 bases: TGTGCCAGCAGCCAGCCGACAGGCCACGGGGAGCTGTTTTTT.

The J gene is TRBJ1-4, the V gene TRBV9; TRBD1 is a possible D gene (6 bases). V was pared by 4 bases and J by 3 bases, with 16 bases between. The CDR3 loop spans 16 amino acids. Germline assignment: CDR1 SGDLS and CDR2 YYNGEE. CDR3 amino acids: CASSPLGGAANEKLFF. CDR3 DNA sequence: TGTGCCAGCAGCCCTCTGGGGGGGGCGGCTAATGAAAAACTGTTTTTT.

V is TRBV2 and J is TRBJ2-7; 10 positions agree with TRBD1. This CDR3 comprises 14 residues. Germline trimming cut 3 bases from V and 6 bases from J; bases unmatched to any gene: 5. Germline values: CDR1 SNHLY, CDR2 FYNNEI. CDR3 DNA sequence: TGTGCCAGCAGTGATGACAGGGGGCCGGGCGAGCAGTACTTC. Amino acids: CASSDDRGPGEQYF.

The gene calls are TRBV4-1 and TRBJ1-3; the match to TRBD1 covers 7 bases. CDR1 MGHRA and CDR2 YSYEKL come from the germline V gene. This CDR3 is 16 amino acids long. V dropped 4 bases and J dropped 2; count of bases not matched to a gene: 8. The CDR3 loop is CASSLQSGTAGNTIYF. The CDR3 nucleotides read TGCGCCAGCAGCCTGCAATCCGGGACAGCTGGAAACACCATATATTTT.

V gene TRBV15 combines with J gene TRBJ2-2, with D tentatively TRBD2 (5 bases). Trimming stripped 0 bases from V and 0 bases from J, with 5 bases between. Germline V lookup: CDR1 LNHNV, CDR2 YYDKDF (reference sequence). CDR3 size: 15 residues. The CDR3, as DNA: TGTGCCACCAGCAGAGAAGCGGCGAACACCGGGGAGCTGTTTTTT. Amino acids: CATSREAANTGELFF.

This clone was counted between two and nine times. The chain has TRBV3-1 (or the pseudogene TRBV3-2) and TRBJ1-1; 7 bases fit TRBD1. The CDR3 loop spans 13 amino acids. V lost 5 bases and J lost 7; bases outside the gene matches: 7. Germline V gives CDR1 LGHDT, CDR2 YNNKEL (reference sequence). The DNA for the CDR3 is TGTGCCAGCAGCTATTTGGACAGGCTTGAAGCTTTCTTT. Translation: CASSYLDRLEAFF.